This TCR beta chain was profiled in a study of shared clonotypes between healthy human individuals. This table comes from immunoSEQ multiplex PCR, and its TCRdb copy is limited to in-frame clones, with some not included. The data show approximately 2.5 million clones, approximately 90% seen once. The germline V gene has CDR1 PRHDT and CDR2 FYEKMQ (reference sequence). The CDR3 loop spans 15 amino acids. V lost 2 bases and J 2 bases, leaving 11 bases between the germline ends. Sequencing was carried out using naive CD4+ T cells sorted from blood. Subset of the sample: CD45RA+ positively selected. The sequence was collected from a man younger than 30 in good health. This chain connects TRBV13 to TRBJ2-3; D ambiguous. The CDR3 reads CASSLLGSNTDTQYF. CDR3 DNA: TGTGCCAGCAGCTTATTGGGTTCAAACACAGATACGCAGTATTTT.